Detailed here is one T cell receptor beta chain. Its target is not known. TCRdb re-called the 5' RACE reads; every CDR3 protein appears as one record, without DNA. This repertoire includes some 170,000 distinct CDR3 sequences. These data belong to a study of monozygotic twins with inflammatory bowel disease. The CDR3 totals 15 residues. Germline-derived CDR1 and CDR2 are SGHAT and FQNNGV. The study's findings and limits: Healthy co-twins had higher TCRbeta inverse Simpson diversity than their IBD twins. Repertoire similarity did not differ between concordant and discordant twins, possibly owing to limited power.

This TCR derives from a human donor with ulcerative colitis or Crohn's disease, or a healthy co-twin of an affected twin (not recorded which). Source material: blood. J is TRBJ2-5 and V is TRBV11-2; TCRdb's D call, TRBD2, is unchecked because there is no DNA. CDR3 protein: CASSDITVRVETQYF.